This T cell receptor (beta chain) appears in the sequencing data of a study of CD8 T cells in Susac syndrome. In the study overall: When their blood was taken, the Susac syndrome patients had either not yet had any therapy, were taking corticosteroids, or were taking intravenous immunoglobulin alone.

This clonotype was picked up one time. J lost 8 bases, V lost 2 bases, and 5 bases had no gene match. The germline V gene has CDR1 SGDLS and CDR2 YYNGEE. CDR3 size: 14 residues. Roughly 0.45 to 1 ug RNA was reverse transcribed with random hexamers. TCRdb fed the immunoSEQ multiplex PCR reads into MiXCR, producing one record per CDR3 protein. The table has over 150,000 distinct CDR3 sequences, approximately 94% seen once. Sequenced sample: CD4+ T cells from PBMCs. The TCR comes from a human donor with Susac syndrome. The rearrangement joins TRBV9 to TRBJ1-2, with 11 nucleotides matching TRBD1. CDR3 coding DNA: TGTGCCAGCAGCGTGATGGACAGGGGGCGAGGCTACACCTTC. Amino acid sequence: CASSVMDRGRGYTF.